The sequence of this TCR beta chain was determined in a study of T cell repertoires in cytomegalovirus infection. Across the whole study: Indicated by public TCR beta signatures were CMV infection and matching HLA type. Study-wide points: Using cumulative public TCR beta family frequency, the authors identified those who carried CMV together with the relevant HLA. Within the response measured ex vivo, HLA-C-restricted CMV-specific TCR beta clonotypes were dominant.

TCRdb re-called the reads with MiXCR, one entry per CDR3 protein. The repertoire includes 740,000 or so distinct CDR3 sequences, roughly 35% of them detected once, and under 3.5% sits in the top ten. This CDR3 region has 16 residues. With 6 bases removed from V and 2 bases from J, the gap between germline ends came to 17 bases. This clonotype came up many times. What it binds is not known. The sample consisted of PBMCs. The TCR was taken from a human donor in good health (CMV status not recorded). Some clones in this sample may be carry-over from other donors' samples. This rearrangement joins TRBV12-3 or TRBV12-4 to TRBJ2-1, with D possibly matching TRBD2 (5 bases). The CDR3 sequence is CASSTRGSGAYNEQFF. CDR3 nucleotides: TGTGCCAGCAGCACCCGGGGAAGCGGCGCCTACAATGAGCAGTTCTTC.